A selection of T cell receptor beta chains follows, all from one sample in a study of monozygotic twins with inflammatory bowel disease. TCRdb reworked the 5' RACE reads into one entry per CDR3 protein, no DNA. The sample data list approximately 330,000 distinct CDR3 sequences. The specimen sequenced was blood. The source of these receptors is a human donor with ulcerative colitis or Crohn's disease, or a healthy co-twin of an affected twin (not recorded which). Both conserved end residues are part of each CDR3.

V gene	J gene	CDR3 protein
TRBV4-1	TRBJ1-2	CASSQDAGEYGYTF
TRBV7-7	TRBJ2-7	CASRLRQVDSEQYF
TRBV6-5	TRBJ2-2	CASSYVPRSSPGELFF
TRBV2	TRBJ2-1	CASSDIQGSDNEQFF
TRBV4-1	TRBJ2-7	CASSHQGLVYEQYF
TRBV7-9	TRBJ1-5	CASSSSQGSGNQPQHF
TRBV10-3	TRBJ2-1	CAISELADEQFF
TRBV28	TRBJ2-3	CASSTRTGATTDTQYF
TRBV19	TRBJ2-6	CASSSQAISGANVLTF
TRBV27	TRBJ2-5	CASSRSTSGGEETQYF
TRBV7-9	TRBJ2-5	CASSYDPPRETQYF
TRBV28	TRBJ2-1	CASRPPSGSYNEQFF
TRBV18	TRBJ1-2	CASSPSAGNYGYTF
TRBV12-3/TRBV12-4	TRBJ2-5	CASSWAPGLQETQYF
TRBV20-1	TRBJ2-1	CSASALWHEQFF
TRBV25-1	TRBJ2-7	CASRMFDEQYF
TRBV9	TRBJ2-5	CASSVGGSQETQYF
TRBV14	TRBJ1-4	CASSQGSPLGREKLFF
TRBV19	TRBJ2-7	CASSIEGGRGEQYF
TRBV9	TRBJ1-4	CASSGTGIEKLFF
TRBV12-3/TRBV12-4	TRBJ2-1	CASSRDARVEGEQFF
TRBV29-1	TRBJ2-6	CSVEVFGANVLTF
TRBV2	TRBJ2-4	CASRRSGENIQYF
TRBV20-1	TRBJ1-4	CSANYPGTVRNEKLFF
TRBV4-3	TRBJ2-4	CASSQDTPGQGAKNIQYF
TRBV5-1	TRBJ2-1	CASSLLSGDNEQFF
TRBV4-1	TRBJ1-5	CASSQERPNQPQHF
TRBV30	TRBJ2-7	CAWSAGQTDEQYF
TRBV20-1	TRBJ1-5	CSARDRRGGNQPQHF
TRBV3-1	TRBJ1-1	CASSQATGLAGNTEAFF
TRBV20-1	TRBJ1-2	CSARDAGTESGYTF
TRBV6-5	TRBJ2-1	CASSYGDKQFF
TRBV19	TRBJ1-1	CASSRRRETEAFF
TRBV5-1	TRBJ2-1	CASSERGPGANERFF
TRBV5-1	TRBJ1-6	CASSLAGTRYNSPLHF
TRBV12-3/TRBV12-4	TRBJ1-5	CASSARPGTGKPQHF
TRBV27	TRBJ1-6	CASSLQGRRNSPLHF
TRBV12-3/TRBV12-4	TRBJ2-7	CASSSDGLFLSYEQYF
TRBV7-7	TRBJ2-7	CASSLATGGEQYF
TRBV20-1	TRBJ1-1	CSARKTPEAFF
TRBV11-2	TRBJ2-1	CASSRVRGSYNEQFF
TRBV5-1	TRBJ2-1	CASSVGLVSYNEQFF
TRBV18	TRBJ2-7	CASSNLERNEQYF
TRBV20-1	TRBJ2-3	CRAAPLAASTDTQYF
TRBV5-1	TRBJ2-2	CASSLAQGRNTGELFF
TRBV29-1	TRBJ1-4	CSVEEFGGPPEKLFF
TRBV27	TRBJ2-1	CASSWMGSSYNEQFF
TRBV4-1	TRBJ2-3	CASSLLSSDTQYF
TRBV28	TRBJ2-1	CASSLRTGISPNEQFF
TRBV5-6	TRBJ2-3	CASSTGTTRTDTQYF
TRBV4-1	TRBJ2-7	CASSQGASGTYEQYF
TRBV29-1	TRBJ2-1	CSGTGGSYNEQFF
TRBV14	TRBJ1-1	CASSRDTNTEAFF
TRBV27	TRBJ1-1	CASSREWAGRQGARTEAFF
TRBV27	TRBJ2-2	CASSLGTGTKNTGELFF